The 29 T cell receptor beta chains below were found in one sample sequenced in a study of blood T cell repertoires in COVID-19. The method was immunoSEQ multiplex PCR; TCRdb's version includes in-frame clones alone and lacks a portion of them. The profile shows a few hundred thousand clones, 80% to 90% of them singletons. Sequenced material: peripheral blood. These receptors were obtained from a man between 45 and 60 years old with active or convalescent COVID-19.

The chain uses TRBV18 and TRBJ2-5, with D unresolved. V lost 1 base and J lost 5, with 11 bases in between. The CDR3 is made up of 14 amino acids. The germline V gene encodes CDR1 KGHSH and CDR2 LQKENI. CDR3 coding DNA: TGTGCCAGCTCACCACAGGCAGGATGGGAGACCCAGTACTTC. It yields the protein CASSPQAGWETQYF.

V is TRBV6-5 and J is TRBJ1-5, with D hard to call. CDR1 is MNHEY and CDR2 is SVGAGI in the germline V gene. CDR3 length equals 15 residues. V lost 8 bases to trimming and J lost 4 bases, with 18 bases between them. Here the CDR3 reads CASGLEPLLNQPQHF. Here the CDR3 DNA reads TGTGCCAGCGGCCTGGAGCCGCTCCTTAATCAGCCCCAGCATTTT.

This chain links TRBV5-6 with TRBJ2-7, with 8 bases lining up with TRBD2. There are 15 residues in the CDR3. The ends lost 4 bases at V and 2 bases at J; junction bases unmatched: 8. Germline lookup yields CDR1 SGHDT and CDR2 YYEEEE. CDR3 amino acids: CASSVAGQITYEQYF. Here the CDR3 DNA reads TGTGCCAGCAGCGTAGCGGGGCAGATTACCTACGAGCAGTACTTC.

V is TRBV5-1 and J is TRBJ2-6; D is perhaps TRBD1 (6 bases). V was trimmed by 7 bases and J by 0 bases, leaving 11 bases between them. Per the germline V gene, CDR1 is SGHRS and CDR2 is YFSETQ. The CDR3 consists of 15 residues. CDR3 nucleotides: TGCGCCAGCGTACAGGGAAGCTCTGGGGCCAACGTCCTGACTTTC. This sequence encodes CASVQGSSGANVLTF.

The CDR3 DNA reads TGTGCCAGCAGCTTGACAGCCGCGGGGTATACCCAGTACTTC. Its protein is CASSLTAAGYTQYF. This chain connects TRBV11-1 to TRBJ2-5; tentative D call: TRBD2 (6 bases). CDR3 size: 14 residues. Germline values: CDR1 SGHAT, CDR2 FQDESV (reference sequence). V lost 3 bases and J 8 bases, leaving 16 bases between the germline ends.

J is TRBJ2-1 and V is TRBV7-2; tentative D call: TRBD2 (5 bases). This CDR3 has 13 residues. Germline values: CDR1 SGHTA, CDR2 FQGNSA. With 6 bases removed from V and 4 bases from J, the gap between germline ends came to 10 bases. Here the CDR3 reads CASRFGGYNEQFF. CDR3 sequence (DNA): TGTGCCAGCAGGTTCGGAGGTTACAATGAGCAGTTCTTC. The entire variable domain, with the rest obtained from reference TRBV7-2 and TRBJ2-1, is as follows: GAGVSQSPSNKVTEKGKDVELRCDPISGHTALYWYRQSLGQGLEFLIYFQGNSAPDKSGLPSDRFSAERTGGSVSTLTIQRTQQEDSAVYLCASRFGGYNEQFFGPGTRLTVL.

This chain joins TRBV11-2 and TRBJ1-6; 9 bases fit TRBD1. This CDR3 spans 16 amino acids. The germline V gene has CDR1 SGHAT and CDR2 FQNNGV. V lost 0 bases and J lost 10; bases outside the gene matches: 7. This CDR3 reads CASSLDPDRGWSPLHF. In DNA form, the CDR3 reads TGTGCCAGCAGCTTAGATCCGGACAGGGGATGGTCACCCCTCCACTTT.

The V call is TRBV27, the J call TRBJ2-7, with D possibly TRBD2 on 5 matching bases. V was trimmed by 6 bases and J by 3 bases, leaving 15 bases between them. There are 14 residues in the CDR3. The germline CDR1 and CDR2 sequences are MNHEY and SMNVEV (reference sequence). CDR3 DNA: TGTGCCAGCAGCATCCGGGGTGGAGGCTACGAGCAGTACGTC. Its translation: CASSIRGGGYEQYV.

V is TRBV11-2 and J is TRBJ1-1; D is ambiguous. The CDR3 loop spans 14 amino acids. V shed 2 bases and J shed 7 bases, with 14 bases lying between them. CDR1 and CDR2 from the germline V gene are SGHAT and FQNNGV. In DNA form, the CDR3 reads TGTGCCAGCAGCTTAAGGCGGACGGGGAATGAAGCTTTCTTT. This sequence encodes CASSLRRTGNEAFF.

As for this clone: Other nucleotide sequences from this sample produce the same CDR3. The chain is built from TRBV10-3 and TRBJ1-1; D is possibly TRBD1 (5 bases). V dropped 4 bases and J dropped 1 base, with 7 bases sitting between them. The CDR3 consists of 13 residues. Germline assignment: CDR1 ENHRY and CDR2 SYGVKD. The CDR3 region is CAISGQGNTEAFF. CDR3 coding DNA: TGTGCCATCAGTGGCCAGGGGAACACTGAAGCTTTCTTT.

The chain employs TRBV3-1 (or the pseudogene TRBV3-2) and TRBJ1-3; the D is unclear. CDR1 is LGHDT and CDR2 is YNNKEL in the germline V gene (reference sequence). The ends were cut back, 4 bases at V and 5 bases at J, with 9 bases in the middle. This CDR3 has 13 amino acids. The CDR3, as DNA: TGTGCCAGCAGCCGGGGAGCGAGAAACACCATATATTTT. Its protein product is CASSRGARNTIYF.

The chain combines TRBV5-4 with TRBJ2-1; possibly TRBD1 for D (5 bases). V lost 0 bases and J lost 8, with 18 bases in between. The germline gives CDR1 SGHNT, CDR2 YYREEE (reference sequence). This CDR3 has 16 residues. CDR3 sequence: CASSLALVQGRDEQFF. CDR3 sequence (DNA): TGTGCCAGCAGCTTGGCCTTAGTCCAGGGCCGGGATGAGCAGTTCTTC.

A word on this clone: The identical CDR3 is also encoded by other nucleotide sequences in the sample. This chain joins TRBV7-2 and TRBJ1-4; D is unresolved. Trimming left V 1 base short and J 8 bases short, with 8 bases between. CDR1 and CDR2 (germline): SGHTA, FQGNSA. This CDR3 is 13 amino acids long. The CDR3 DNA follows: TGTGCCAGCAGCTTAGGACGGGGAGAAAAACTGTTTTTT. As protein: CASSLGRGEKLFF.

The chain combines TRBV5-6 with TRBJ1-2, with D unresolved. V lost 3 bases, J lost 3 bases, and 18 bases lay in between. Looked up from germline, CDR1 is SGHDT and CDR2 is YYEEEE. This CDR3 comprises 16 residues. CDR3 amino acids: CASSYGWGSGDYGYTF. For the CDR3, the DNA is TGTGCCAGCAGCTACGGGTGGGGATCGGGAGACTATGGCTACACCTTC.

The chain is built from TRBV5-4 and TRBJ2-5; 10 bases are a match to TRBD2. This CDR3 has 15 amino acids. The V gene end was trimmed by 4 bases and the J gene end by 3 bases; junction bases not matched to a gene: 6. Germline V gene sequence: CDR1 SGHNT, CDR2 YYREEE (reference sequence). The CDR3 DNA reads TGTGCCAGCAGCCCGCTAGCGGGAGCGGAAGAGACCCAGTACTTC. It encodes CASSPLAGAEETQYF.

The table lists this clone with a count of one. CDR3 DNA sequence: TGTGCCAGCATTCTAAACGGGGAGACCCAGTACTTC. This sequence encodes CASILNGETQYF. The chain joins TRBV7-2 to TRBJ2-5; unclear D gene. The ends were cut back, 7 bases at V and 5 bases at J, with 11 bases in the middle. The CDR3 contains 12 residues. Per germline, CDR1 SGHTA and CDR2 FQGNSA. The variable domain in full, with the rest retrieved from reference TRBV7-2 and TRBJ2-5, is GAGVSQSPSNKVTEKGKDVELRCDPISGHTALYWYRQSLGQGLEFLIYFQGNSAPDKSGLPSDRFSAERTGGSVSTLTIQRTQQEDSAVYLCASILNGETQYFGPGTRLLVL.

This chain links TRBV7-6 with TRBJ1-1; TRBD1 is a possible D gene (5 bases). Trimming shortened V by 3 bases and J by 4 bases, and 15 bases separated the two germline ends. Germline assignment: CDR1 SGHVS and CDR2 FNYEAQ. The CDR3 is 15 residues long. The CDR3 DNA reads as TGTGCCAGCAGCTTGTTGTCCAGGGTCTTCACTGAAGCTTTCTTT. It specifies CASSLLSRVFTEAFF.

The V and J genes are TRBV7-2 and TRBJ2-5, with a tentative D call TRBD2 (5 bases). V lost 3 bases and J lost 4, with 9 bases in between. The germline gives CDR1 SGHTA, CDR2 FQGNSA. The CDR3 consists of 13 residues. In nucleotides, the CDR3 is TGTGCCAGCAGCTTGATGGGGAGAGAGACCCAGTACTTC. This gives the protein CASSLMGRETQYF. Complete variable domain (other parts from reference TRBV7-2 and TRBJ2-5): GAGVSQSPSNKVTEKGKDVELRCDPISGHTALYWYRQSLGQGLEFLIYFQGNSAPDKSGLPSDRFSAERTGGSVSTLTIQRTQQEDSAVYLCASSLMGRETQYFGPGTRLLVL.

The CDR3 DNA follows: TGTGCCAGCAGTGGGGGACTAAGCTCCTACAATGAGCAGTTCTTC. This translates into CASSGGLSSYNEQFF. The chain carries TRBV6-2 or TRBV6-3 and TRBJ2-1; TRBD2 matches at 7 bases. From germline, CDR1 is MNHEY and CDR2 SVGEGT. The CDR3 runs to 15 residues. The V gene end was trimmed by 5 bases and the J gene end by 0 bases; junction bases not matched to a gene: 4.

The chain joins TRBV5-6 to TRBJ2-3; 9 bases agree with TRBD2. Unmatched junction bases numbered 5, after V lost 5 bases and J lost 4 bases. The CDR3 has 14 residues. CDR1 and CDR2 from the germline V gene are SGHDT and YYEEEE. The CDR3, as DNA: TGTGCCAGCAGTCGCGGGGGGGCCCCAGATACGCAGTATTTT. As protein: CASSRGGAPDTQYF.

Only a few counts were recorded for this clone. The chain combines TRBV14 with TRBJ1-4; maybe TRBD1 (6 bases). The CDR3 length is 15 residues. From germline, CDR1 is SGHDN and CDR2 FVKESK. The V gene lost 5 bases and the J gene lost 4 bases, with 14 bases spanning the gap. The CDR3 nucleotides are TGTGCCAGCAGCAACCCCGGGACATTTAATGAAAAACTGTTTTTT. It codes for CASSNPGTFNEKLFF.

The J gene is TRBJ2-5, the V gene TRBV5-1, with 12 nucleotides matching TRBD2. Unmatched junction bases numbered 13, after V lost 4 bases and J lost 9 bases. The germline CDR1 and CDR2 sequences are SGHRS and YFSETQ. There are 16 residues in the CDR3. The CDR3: CASSPRLAGVVGAQYF. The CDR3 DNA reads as TGCGCCAGCAGCCCTCGACTAGCGGGGGTCGTTGGGGCCCAGTACTTC.

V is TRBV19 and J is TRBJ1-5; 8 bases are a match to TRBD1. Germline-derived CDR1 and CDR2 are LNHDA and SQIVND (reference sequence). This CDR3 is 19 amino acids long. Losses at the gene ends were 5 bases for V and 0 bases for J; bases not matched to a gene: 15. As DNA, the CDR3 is TGTGCCAGTAGTCCGGGTCGCTTCTGGGACAGGACTAGCAATCAGCCCCAGCATTTT. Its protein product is CASSPGRFWDRTSNQPQHF.

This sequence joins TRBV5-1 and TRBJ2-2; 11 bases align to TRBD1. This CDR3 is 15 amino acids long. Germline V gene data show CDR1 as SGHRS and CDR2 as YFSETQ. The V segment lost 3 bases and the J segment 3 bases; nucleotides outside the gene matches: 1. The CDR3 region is CASSWDRGDTGELFF. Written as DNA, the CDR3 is TGCGCCAGCAGCTGGGACAGGGGGGACACCGGGGAGCTGTTTTTT. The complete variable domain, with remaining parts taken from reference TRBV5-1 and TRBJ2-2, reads KAGVTQTPRYLIKTRGQQVTLSCSPISGHRSVSWYQQTPGQGLQFLFEYFSETQRNKGNFPGRFSGRQFSNSRSEMNVSTLELGDSALYLCASSWDRGDTGELFFGEGSRLTVL.

The CDR3 reads CASSLGGRTWEEQYF. For the CDR3, the DNA is TGTGCCAGCAGCTTGGGAGGGCGTACTTGGGAGGAGCAGTACTTC. This chain uses TRBV5-4 with TRBJ2-7; weak D call: TRBD2 (5 bases). Germline V CDR1 and CDR2: SGHNT, YYREEE (reference sequence). The CDR3 covers 15 residues. The V and J ends lost 0 bases and 7 bases respectively, with 17 bases between them.

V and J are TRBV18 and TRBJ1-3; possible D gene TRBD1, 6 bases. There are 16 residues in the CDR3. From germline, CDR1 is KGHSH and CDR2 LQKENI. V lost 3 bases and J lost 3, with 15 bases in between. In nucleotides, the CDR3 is TGTGCCAGCTCACCCGCTCCGCAGGGGAGTGGAAACACCATATATTTT. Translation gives CASSPAPQGSGNTIYF.

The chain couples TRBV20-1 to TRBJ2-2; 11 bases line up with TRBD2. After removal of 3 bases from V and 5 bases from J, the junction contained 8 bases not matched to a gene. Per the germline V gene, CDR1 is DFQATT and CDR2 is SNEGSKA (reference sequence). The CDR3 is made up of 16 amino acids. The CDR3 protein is CSASLAGGPFTGELFF. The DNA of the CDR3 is TGCAGTGCTAGTCTAGCGGGAGGCCCTTTTACCGGGGAGCTGTTTTTT.

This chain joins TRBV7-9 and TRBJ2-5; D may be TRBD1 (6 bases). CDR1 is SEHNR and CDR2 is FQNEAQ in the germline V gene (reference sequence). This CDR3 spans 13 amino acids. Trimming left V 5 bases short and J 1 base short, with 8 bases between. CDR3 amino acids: CASSPDSQETQYF. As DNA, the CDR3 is TGTGCCAGCAGCCCGGACAGCCAAGAGACCCAGTACTTC.

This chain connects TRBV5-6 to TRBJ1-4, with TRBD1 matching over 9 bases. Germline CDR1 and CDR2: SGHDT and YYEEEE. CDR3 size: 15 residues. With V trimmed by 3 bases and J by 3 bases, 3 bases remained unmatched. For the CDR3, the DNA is TGTGCCAGCAGCTCCCGGGACAGGGCTAATGAAAAACTGTTTTTT. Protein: CASSSRDRANEKLFF.